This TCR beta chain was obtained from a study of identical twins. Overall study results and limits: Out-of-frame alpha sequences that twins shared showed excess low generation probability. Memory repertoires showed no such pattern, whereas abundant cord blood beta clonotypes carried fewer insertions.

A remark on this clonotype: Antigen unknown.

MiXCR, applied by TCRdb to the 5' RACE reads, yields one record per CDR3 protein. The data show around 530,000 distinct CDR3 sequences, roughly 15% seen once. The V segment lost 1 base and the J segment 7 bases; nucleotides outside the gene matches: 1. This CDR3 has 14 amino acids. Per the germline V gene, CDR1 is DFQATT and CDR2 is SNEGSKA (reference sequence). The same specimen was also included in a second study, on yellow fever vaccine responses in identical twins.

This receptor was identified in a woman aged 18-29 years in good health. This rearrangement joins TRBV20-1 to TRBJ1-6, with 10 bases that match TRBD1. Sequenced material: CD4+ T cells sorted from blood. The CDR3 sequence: CSARGGQGNSPLHF. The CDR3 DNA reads TGCAGTGCTAGAGGGGGACAGGGGAATTCACCCCTCCACTTT.